These 30 T cell receptor beta chains came from one sample sequenced in a study of blood T cell repertoires in COVID-19 (dated by TCRdb to about 2020). The library relied on the immunoSEQ multiplex PCR assay. The table was pulled from immuneACCESS by TCRdb, which kept in-frame rearrangements only. Such tables lose some clones; where checked, under half of the loss comes from unresolved V genes, and the rest has no known cause. This sample has 300,000 to 400,000 clones in its table, and around 84% of those were observed once. The biggest ten clones account for about 3% of the sample. Sequencing was performed on peripheral blood. The receptors were sampled from a human donor in a cohort sampled during active COVID-19.

V usage is TRBV5-6 and J usage is TRBJ1-1; tentatively, D is TRBD1 (6 bases). V lost 3 bases to trimming and J lost 3 bases, with 21 bases between them. The CDR3 covers 17 residues. The germline CDR1 and CDR2 sequences are SGHDT and YYEEEE. The CDR3 is CASSSYRAGSLYTEAFF. CDR3 nucleotide sequence: TGTGCCAGCAGCTCTTACAGGGCAGGTTCCTTGTACACTGAAGCTTTCTTT.

The rearrangement links TRBV5-4 to TRBJ1-6, with D unclear. Germline-derived CDR1 and CDR2 are SGHNT and YYREEE (reference sequence). Trimming pared 0 bases from V and 13 bases from J, leaving 8 bases between. CDR3 length equals 12 residues. CDR3 sequence reads: CASSLDSSPLHF. The CDR3, as DNA: TGTGCCAGCAGCTTGGACAGCTCGCCCCTCCACTTT.

This clone was seen a single time. This chain joins TRBV7-8 and TRBJ1-2; D ambiguous. Trimming left V 4 bases short and J 6 bases short, with 21 bases between. Germline CDR1 reads SGHVS; CDR2 reads FQNEAQ. The CDR3 runs 16 residues. This chain's CDR3 is CASSSQRGLDLDGYTF. CDR3 DNA: TGTGCCAGCAGCTCTCAACGGGGTTTGGATTTAGATGGCTACACCTTC.

This clone was picked up one time. In nucleotides, the CDR3 is TGTGCCAGCAGTGCGACCCGGGACAGGGTAGGGGGCACTGAAGCTTTCTTT. Its translation is CASSATRDRVGGTEAFF. V usage is TRBV2 and J usage is TRBJ1-1; 9 bases agree with TRBD1. The germline V gene has CDR1 SNHLY and CDR2 FYNNEI. The V and J ends lost 4 bases and 4 bases, in that order; junction bases with no gene match: 13. The CDR3 consists of 17 residues. Filled out from reference TRBV2 and TRBJ1-1, the complete variable domain reads EPEVTQTPSHQVTQMGQEVILRCVPISNHLYFYWYRQILGQKVEFLVSFYNNEISEKSEIFDDQFSVERPDGSNFTLKIRSTKLEDSAMYFCASSATRDRVGGTEAFFGQGTRLTVV.

This clone has only a few counts. The J gene is TRBJ1-1, the V gene TRBV2, with 8 bases matching TRBD1. The germline V gene encodes CDR1 SNHLY and CDR2 FYNNEI. After removal of 6 bases from V and 9 bases from J, the junction contained 12 bases not matched to a gene. This CDR3 is 14 amino acids long. The CDR3 loop reads CASRASGQENQAFF. As DNA, the CDR3 is TGTGCCAGCAGGGCCTCGGGACAGGAAAACCAAGCTTTCTTT.

The CDR3 region has the DNA TGTGCCAGCAGCTGGGACAGAAACTACGAGCAGTACTTC. The encoded protein is CASSWDRNYEQYF. This sequence joins TRBV5-6 and TRBJ2-7; 7 positions match TRBD1. J gave up 3 bases and V 3 bases, and 3 bases lay outside the gene matches. CDR3 length: 13 residues. Germline V gene sequence: CDR1 SGHDT, CDR2 YYEEEE.

The chain recombines TRBV18 with TRBJ2-7, with 7 bases identical to TRBD2. CDR3 size: 13 residues. Trimming at V came to 3 bases and at J to 6 bases, leaving 5 bases not matched to a gene. CDR1 is KGHSH, CDR2 LQKENI, per germline. CDR3 nucleotides: TGTGCCAGCTCACCTCGGGGGGACGGCGAGCAGTACTTC. Its protein product is CASSPRGDGEQYF.

This clone was counted once. V gene TRBV5-1 combines with J gene TRBJ1-1; D remains ambiguous. The CDR3 extends over 15 amino acids. Germline CDR1 SGHRS, CDR2 YFSETQ. V was shortened by 0 bases and J by 0 bases, with 9 bases between the two germline ends. The CDR3 DNA reads as TGCGCCAGCAGCTTGGTTCGGGATCTGAACACTGAAGCTTTCTTT. Its protein is CASSLVRDLNTEAFF.

The V gene is TRBV7-2, the J gene TRBJ1-3; D gene ambiguous. This CDR3 comprises 15 residues. The germline V gene has CDR1 SGHTA and CDR2 FQGNSA. V was shortened by 3 bases and J by 0 bases, with 9 bases between the two germline ends. The CDR3: CASSFQASSGNTIYF. The CDR3 DNA is TGTGCCAGCAGCTTCCAGGCAAGCTCTGGAAACACCATATATTTT.

This chain connects TRBV30 to TRBJ2-1, with D perhaps TRBD2 (7 bases). The CDR3 length is 15 residues. The V gene lost 2 bases and the J gene lost 0 bases, with 11 bases spanning the gap. Germline V gives CDR1 GTSNPN, CDR2 SVGIG (reference sequence). CDR3 sequence (DNA): TGTGCCTGGAGTCATGGGGGGGCCTCCTACAATGAGCAGTTCTTC. Protein sequence: CAWSHGGASYNEQFF.

The chain combines TRBV11-2 with TRBJ1-5, with a tentative D call TRBD1 (5 bases). The V and J ends lost 5 bases and 0 bases respectively, with 11 bases between them. This CDR3 is 15 amino acids long. Germline V CDR1 and CDR2: SGHAT, FQNNGV. The CDR3 sequence: CASSLQAHSNQPQHF. CDR3 bases: TGTGCCAGCAGCCTACAGGCGCATAGCAATCAGCCCCAGCATTTT.

The chain employs TRBV6-5 and TRBJ1-2; D remains ambiguous. The CDR3 runs to 15 residues. Trimming shortened V by 4 bases and J by 0 bases, and 12 bases separated the two germline ends. Germline CDR1 is MNHEY and CDR2 is SVGAGI. CDR3 bases: TGTGCCAGCAGTTTCGCCCCCGGAGCTAACTATGGCTACACCTTC. This translates into CASSFAPGANYGYTF.

The chain joins TRBV9 to TRBJ1-4, with D possibly TRBD1 on 5 matching bases. Trimming left V 0 bases short and J 7 bases short, with 13 bases between. Germline CDR1 is SGDLS and CDR2 is YYNGEE. This CDR3 region has 15 residues. The CDR3 is CASSVGGAPSEKLFF. The CDR3 coding sequence is TGTGCCAGCAGCGTAGGCGGGGCGCCTAGTGAAAAACTGTTTTTT.

The chain couples TRBV6-5 to TRBJ2-7; possibly TRBD1 for D (6 bases). V lost 7 bases and J lost 3, with 13 bases in between. The CDR3 runs to 13 residues. Per germline, CDR1 MNHEY and CDR2 SVGAGI. In nucleotides, the CDR3 is TGTGCCAGCAAGAGGGGGAGCGGCTACGAGCAGTACTTC. Residues: CASKRGSGYEQYF.

The table lists this clone with a count of one. The V gene is TRBV28, the J gene TRBJ2-7; D gene unclear. The CDR3 is 11 residues long. Germline lookup yields CDR1 MDHEN and CDR2 SYDVKM. Between the trimmed V and J ends, which lost 3 bases and 10 bases, there was a span of 10 bases. CDR3 bases: TGTGCCAGCAGTTTCGTGTCAGATCAGTACTTC. Encoded protein: CASSFVSDQYF.

V usage is TRBV1 and J usage is TRBJ2-1; the table's D call TRBD1 went unverified against the DNA. TRBV1 is assigned pseudogene status. The CDR3 length is 20 residues. This CDR3 reads CTSSRKSGSNPGQALREQFF. DNA of the CDR3: TGCACCAGCAGCCGAAAGTCTGGGTCAAATCCGGGACAGGCACTTAGGGAGCAGTTCTTC.

This chain connects TRBV3-1 (or the pseudogene TRBV3-2) to TRBJ1-2; D possibly corresponds to TRBD1 (5 bases). The CDR3 loop spans 15 amino acids. Germline V gene data show CDR1 as LGHDT and CDR2 as YNNKEL (reference sequence). Between the trimmed V and J ends, which lost 0 bases and 7 bases, there was a span of 15 bases. CDR3 sequence (DNA): TGTGCCAGCAGCCAAGACCGGGGGTTAATGTCTGGCTACACCTTC. Translated, it gives CASSQDRGLMSGYTF.

The chain is built from TRBV3-1 (or the pseudogene TRBV3-2) and TRBJ2-3; 10 bases fit TRBD2. This CDR3 contains 17 residues. CDR1 is LGHDT, CDR2 YNNKEL, per germline (reference sequence). Unmatched junction bases numbered 8, after V lost 4 bases and J lost 1 base. The CDR3 bases are TGTGCCAGCAGCCGCCGCCTAGCGGGAGACGGCACAGATACGCAGTATTTT. This encodes CASSRRLAGDGTDTQYF.

This clone was detected a few times. This rearrangement joins TRBV7-8 to TRBJ2-1; a possible D gene is TRBD2 (5 bases). Trimming left V 5 bases short and J 5 bases short, with 19 bases between. Germline CDR1 reads SGHVS; CDR2 reads FQNEAQ. This CDR3 contains 16 residues. CDR3 sequence reads: CASSPRAGGTNNEQFF. The CDR3 DNA is TGTGCCAGCAGCCCCCGGGCGGGCGGTACGAACAATGAGCAGTTCTTC.

The V gene is TRBV27, the J gene TRBJ1-1; D remains unclear. Germline assignment: CDR1 MNHEY and CDR2 SMNVEV (reference sequence). V dropped 11 bases and J dropped 3 bases, with 10 bases sitting between them. The CDR3 contains 11 residues. CDR3 sequence (DNA): TGTGCCTCGTATAAGCACACTGAAGCTTTCTTT. Protein product: CASYKHTEAFF.

V and J are TRBV6-2 or TRBV6-3 and TRBJ1-5; TRBD1 matches at 7 bases. This CDR3 contains 15 residues. After removal of 0 bases from V and 15 bases from J, the junction contained 14 bases not matched to a gene. The germline V gene encodes CDR1 MNHEY and CDR2 SVGEGT. CDR3 coding DNA: TGTGCCAGCAGTTACTCCTCTCACCGGGACAGCCGGGGGCATTTT. Translated, it gives CASSYSSHRDSRGHF.

The count of this clone is one. The chain carries TRBV5-6 and TRBJ2-3; 12 nucleotides match TRBD1. CDR3 length: 18 amino acids. Germline trimming cut 3 bases from V and 5 bases from J; bases unmatched to any gene: 13. The V gene's germline CDR1 is SGHDT and CDR2 YYEEEE. CDR3 DNA: TGTGCCAGCAGCTCAATATCCGGGGACAGGGGGCTGGGAGATACGCAGTATTTT. Translation gives CASSSISGDRGLGDTQYF. Supplemented by reference TRBV5-6 and TRBJ2-3, the full variable domain reads DAGVTQSPTHLIKTRGQQVTLRCSPKSGHDTVSWYQQALGQGPQFIFQYYEEEERQRGNFPDRFSGHQFPNYSSELNVNALLLGDSALYLCASSSISGDRGLGDTQYFGPGTRLTVL.

V and J are TRBV3-1 (or the pseudogene TRBV3-2) and TRBJ2-5, with 12 bases aligning to TRBD2. The CDR3 length is 16 residues. V shed 0 bases, J shed 5 bases, and the junction held 4 bases outside the gene matches. Looked up from germline, CDR1 is LGHDT and CDR2 is YNNKEL (reference sequence). The CDR3 region has the DNA TGTGCCAGCAGCCAAGATTATACTAGCGGGGGGGAGACCCAGTACTTC. Translated: CASSQDYTSGGETQYF.

The rearrangement uses TRBV28 and TRBJ1-2, with D possibly matching TRBD1 (6 bases). Germline V gives CDR1 MDHEN, CDR2 SYDVKM. V was trimmed by 4 bases and J by 4 bases, leaving 22 bases between them. The CDR3 runs to 17 residues. For the CDR3, the DNA is TGTGCCAGCAGTTCCATGGCCGTCGAGGGGGGGGCCTATGGCTACACCTTC. Amino acids: CASSSMAVEGGAYGYTF.

The rearrangement uses TRBV28 and TRBJ2-7, with 11 bases matching TRBD2. Per the germline V gene, CDR1 is MDHEN and CDR2 is SYDVKM. V lost 5 bases and J lost 8; bases outside the gene matches: 5. The CDR3 is 13 amino acids. The CDR3 nucleotides read TGTGCCAGCAGTGATAGCGGGAGGGGTAAGCAGTACTTC. Its translation is CASSDSGRGKQYF. The variable domain in full, completed from reference TRBV28 and TRBJ2-7, reads DVKVTQSSRYLVKRTGEKVFLECVQDMDHENMFWYRQDPGLGLRLIYFSYDVKMKEKGDIPEGYSVSREKKERFSLILESASTNQTSMYLCASSDSGRGKQYFGPGTRLTVT.

The rearrangement uses TRBV5-1 and TRBJ1-1; D not certain. CDR3 length: 15 residues. V was trimmed by 5 bases and J by 3 bases, leaving 17 bases between them. From germline, CDR1 is SGHRS and CDR2 YFSETQ. This chain's CDR3 is CASRKRRDRDTEAFF. The CDR3 DNA reads as TGCGCCAGCAGAAAAAGGCGGGATCGGGACACTGAAGCTTTCTTT. Using reference TRBV5-1 and TRBJ1-1 for the parts outside the CDR3, the full variable domain is KAGVTQTPRYLIKTRGQQVTLSCSPISGHRSVSWYQQTPGQGLQFLFEYFSETQRNKGNFPGRFSGRQFSNSRSEMNVSTLELGDSALYLCASRKRRDRDTEAFFGQGTRLTVV.

The J gene is TRBJ1-2, the V gene TRBV19; D remains ambiguous. Between the trimmed V and J ends, which lost 6 bases and 2 bases, there was a span of 10 bases. Germline lookup yields CDR1 LNHDA and CDR2 SQIVND (reference sequence). The CDR3 is 13 residues long. The CDR3 spells CASSKQKNYGYTF. In nucleotides, the CDR3 is TGTGCCAGTAGCAAACAGAAGAACTATGGCTACACCTTC. Variable domain in full (rest from reference TRBV19 and TRBJ1-2): DGGITQSPKYLFRKEGQNVTLSCEQNLNHDAMYWYRQDPGQGLRLIYYSQIVNDFQKGDIAEGYSVSREKKESFPLTVTSAQKNPTAFYLCASSKQKNYGYTFGSGTRLTVV.

This sequence joins TRBV24-1 and TRBJ2-2, with 7 positions matching TRBD2. CDR1 is KGHDR and CDR2 is SFDVKD in the germline V gene. The CDR3 has 13 amino acids. After removal of 12 bases from V and 6 bases from J, the junction contained 9 bases not matched to a gene. The CDR3 bases are TGTGCCTGGGGGGGAATAGGGGCCGGGGAGCTGTTTTTT. Its protein is CAWGGIGAGELFF.

The rearrangement uses TRBV30 and TRBJ2-4; 7 positions match TRBD1. In germline, CDR1 is GTSNPN, CDR2 SVGIG (reference sequence). Trimming removed 7 bases from V and 6 bases from J; junction bases left unmatched: 9. This CDR3 is built from 13 residues. This CDR3 is CASQIPGGNIQYF. CDR3 in DNA: TGTGCCTCACAAATCCCAGGGGGAAACATTCAGTACTTC.

The gene calls are TRBV7-2 and TRBJ1-1; D is perhaps TRBD1 (5 bases). V lost 3 bases and J 1 base, leaving 12 bases between the germline ends. Germline V gene data show CDR1 as SGHTA and CDR2 as FQGNSA. The CDR3 runs to 15 residues. This CDR3 reads CASSLTGVANTEAFF. CDR3 nucleotides: TGTGCCAGCAGCTTGACGGGGGTAGCGAACACTGAAGCTTTCTTT.